The 30 T cell receptor beta chains below were found in one sample sequenced in a study of T cell repertoires in cytomegalovirus infection (dated 2019 in TCRdb). In light of the paper, this sample's treatment or condition label describes: in vitro stimulation with specific CMV peptide epitopes to enrich CMV-specific T cells. For sequencing, an Illumina HiSeq 1500 was employed. TCRdb passed the public sequencing reads through fastp at Q25 and MiXCR, retaining productive beta sequences. Every distinct CDR3 protein forms one entry, paired with its most common genes and DNA. The sample profile shows about 78,000 distinct CDR3 sequences; around 40% of them were found once. The ten largest make up 93% of the sample. These receptors' antigens are unknown. The input for sequencing was CD8+ T cells from cultured PBMCs, taken from culture after CMV antigen stimulation. These receptor sequences come from a human donor in good health (CMV status not recorded). Some clones in this sample may be carry-over from other donors' samples.

This clonotype came up a few times. The chain carries TRBV6-1 and TRBJ2-6; TRBD1 agrees at 8 bases. Looked up from germline, CDR1 is MNHNS and CDR2 is SASEGT. Germline trimming cut 5 bases from V and 2 bases from J; bases unmatched to any gene: 8. CDR3 length equals 17 residues. The DNA of the CDR3 is TGTGCCAGCAGTTTACAGGGGGACCTTGCTGGGGCCAACGTCCTGACTTTC. Amino acids: CASSLQGDLAGANVLTF.

This clonotype was counted a few times. This chain connects TRBV6-1 to TRBJ2-5; 10 nucleotides align to TRBD1. CDR1 and CDR2 (germline): MNHNS, SASEGT. This CDR3 region has 17 residues. The V segment lost 6 bases and the J segment 4 bases; nucleotides outside the gene matches: 14. CDR3 coding DNA: TGTGCCAGCAGAGTACCGACATCCGGGACAGGGGCAGAGACCCAGTACTTC. Translating gives CASRVPTSGTGAETQYF.

V gene TRBV19 combines with J gene TRBJ1-2, with D unresolved. Deletions cut 7 bases from V and 1 base from J, with 7 bases between. Germline V lookup: CDR1 LNHDA, CDR2 SQIVND (reference sequence). This CDR3 is 12 amino acids long. This chain's CDR3 is CASTENNYGYTF. Written as DNA, the CDR3 is TGTGCCAGTACAGAGAATAACTATGGCTACACCTTC.

The chain recombines TRBV27 with TRBJ1-1; D is unclear. V lost 6 bases, J lost 7 bases, and 15 bases lay in between. The CDR3 is made up of 13 amino acids. Looked up from germline, CDR1 is MNHEY and CDR2 is SMNVEV (reference sequence). CDR3 loop: CASSTYITHEAFF. As DNA, the CDR3 is TGTGCCAGCAGCACATATATTACTCATGAAGCTTTCTTT.

This clonotype was counted between two and nine times. The CDR3 spells CASSTGQGIYEQYF. The CDR3, as DNA: TGTGCCAGCAGCACCGGACAGGGTATCTACGAGCAGTACTTC. The gene calls are TRBV7-8 and TRBJ2-7; 8 bases match TRBD1. The V gene's germline CDR1 is SGHVS and CDR2 FQNEAQ. The length of the CDR3 is 14 residues. With V trimmed by 5 bases and J by 3 bases, 6 bases remained unmatched. The variable domain in full, completed from reference TRBV7-8 and TRBJ2-7, reads GAGVSQSPRYKVAKRGQDVALRCDPISGHVSLFWYQQALGQGPEFLTYFQNEAQLDKSGLPSDRFFAERPEGSVSTLKIQRTQQEDSAVYLCASSTGQGIYEQYFGPGTRLTVT.

This chain joins TRBV5-1 and TRBJ2-7, with no clear D. This CDR3 is 14 amino acids long. The germline V and J ends were trimmed by 5 bases and 2 bases, with 14 bases remaining between them. Per the germline V gene, CDR1 is SGHRS and CDR2 is YFSETQ. The CDR3 DNA follows: TGCGCCAGCAGTCATACGGACCGCCCCTACGAGCAGTACTTC. As protein: CASSHTDRPYEQYF.

The chain employs TRBV2 and TRBJ2-2; D perhaps matches TRBD2 (6 bases). Germline V lookup: CDR1 SNHLY, CDR2 FYNNEI. This CDR3 comprises 14 residues. V lost 2 bases to trimming and J lost 5 bases, with 9 bases between them. The CDR3 region is CASSEWRETGELFF. The CDR3 bases are TGTGCCAGCAGTGAATGGAGGGAAACCGGGGAGCTGTTTTTT.

The J gene is TRBJ2-1, the V gene TRBV7-2, with a possible D match to TRBD2 (7 bases). This CDR3 has 16 residues. Germline assignment: CDR1 SGHTA and CDR2 FQGNSA. V was trimmed by 3 bases and J by 6 bases, leaving 18 bases between them. The CDR3 sequence: CASSFTVGGATNEQFF. In DNA, the CDR3 is TGTGCCAGCAGCTTTACTGTGGGGGGGGCGACCAATGAGCAGTTCTTC.

The chain joins TRBV11-1 to TRBJ2-1, with D possibly TRBD2 on 6 matching bases. The germline V and J ends were trimmed by 5 bases and 6 bases, with 14 bases remaining between them. CDR3 size: 14 residues. Germline V gene sequence: CDR1 SGHAT, CDR2 FQDESV (reference sequence). This CDR3 reads CASSRGGNRNEQFF. The CDR3 bases are TGTGCCAGCAGCCGGGGAGGTAACCGCAATGAGCAGTTCTTC.

This chain links TRBV7-2 with TRBJ2-7, with 11 nucleotides matching TRBD2. The V gene end was trimmed by 0 bases and the J gene end by 2 bases; junction bases not matched to a gene: 3. Germline-derived CDR1 and CDR2 are SGHTA and FQGNSA. The CDR3 has 16 residues. The CDR3 here is CASSLALAGGTYEQYF. CDR3 in DNA: TGTGCCAGCAGCTTAGCGCTAGCGGGGGGTACCTACGAGCAGTACTTC.

The gene calls are TRBV5-1 and TRBJ2-1, with 10 positions matching TRBD1. In germline, CDR1 is SGHRS, CDR2 YFSETQ. V dropped 4 bases and J dropped 6; count of bases not matched to a gene: 4. The CDR3 has 14 residues. The CDR3 loop is CASSLGQGVNEQFF. DNA for the CDR3: TGCGCCAGCAGCCTCGGACAGGGGGTCAATGAGCAGTTCTTC. The full variable domain, with the rest looked up from reference TRBV5-1 and TRBJ2-1, is KAGVTQTPRYLIKTRGQQVTLSCSPISGHRSVSWYQQTPGQGLQFLFEYFSETQRNKGNFPGRFSGRQFSNSRSEMNVSTLELGDSALYLCASSLGQGVNEQFFGPGTRLTVL.

This clonotype turned up a few times. The DNA for the CDR3 is TGTGCCAGCAGCCAAGATATTGGGGGCCCCTACAATGAGCAGTTCTTC. This translates into CASSQDIGGPYNEQFF. The chain recombines TRBV14 with TRBJ2-1, with D perhaps matching TRBD1 (6 bases). This CDR3 is built from 16 residues. The germline CDR1 and CDR2 sequences are SGHDN and FVKESK. Deletions cut 0 bases from V and 2 bases from J, with 11 bases between.

V and J are TRBV7-6 and TRBJ1-2; D perhaps matches TRBD1 (6 bases). The germline CDR1 and CDR2 sequences are SGHVS and FNYEAQ. This CDR3 contains 12 residues. V dropped 5 bases and J dropped 6 bases, with 10 bases sitting between them. The CDR3, as DNA: TGTGCCAGCAGCGGGGGCACGCATGGCTACACCTTC. This codes for CASSGGTHGYTF.

The chain employs TRBV12-3 or TRBV12-4 and TRBJ1-5; 9 bases are a match to TRBD1. This CDR3 region has 17 residues. J lost 0 bases, V lost 7 bases, and 10 bases had no gene match. CDR3 sequence: CASTGDRDMYSNQPQHF. As DNA, the CDR3 is TGTGCCAGCACCGGGGACAGGGATATGTATAGCAATCAGCCCCAGCATTTT.

This clonotype has more than one count but fewer than ten. J is TRBJ2-2 and V is TRBV6-2 or TRBV6-3, with D possibly being TRBD1 (6 bases). Trimming cost V 6 bases and J 1 base, with 9 bases left between them. The CDR3 runs to 14 residues. Per the germline V gene, CDR1 is MNHEY and CDR2 is SVGEGT. The CDR3 region has the DNA TGTGCCAGCAGAGAACAGGGGAACACCGGGGAGCTGTTTTTT. Translated: CASREQGNTGELFF.

This chain connects TRBV27 to TRBJ2-1; 8 positions match TRBD2. V lost 6 bases, J lost 0 bases, and 4 bases stayed unmatched. Germline V gene sequence: CDR1 MNHEY, CDR2 SMNVEV (reference sequence). This CDR3 has 15 residues. In DNA, the CDR3 is TGTGCCAGCAGGGGCGCGGGGGGCTCCTACAATGAGCAGTTCTTC. The encoded protein is CASRGAGGSYNEQFF.

This clonotype was detected only a few times. This chain links TRBV7-2 with TRBJ2-7, with 9 bases fitting TRBD1. The V gene's germline CDR1 is SGHTA and CDR2 FQGNSA. Losses at the gene ends were 1 base for V and 0 bases for J; bases not matched to a gene: 4. The length of the CDR3 is 16 residues. Written as DNA, the CDR3 is TGTGCCAGCAGCTTAGAGGGGACAGGGTCCTCCTACGAGCAGTACTTC. It specifies CASSLEGTGSSYEQYF.

This clonotype was seen a handful of times. The chain couples TRBV28 to TRBJ2-1; 8 positions match TRBD2. The CDR3 covers 15 residues. After removal of 5 bases from V and 4 bases from J, the junction contained 7 bases not matched to a gene. Germline loops: CDR1 MDHEN, CDR2 SYDVKM. CDR3 residues: CASSIGGAGYNEQFF. The DNA of the CDR3 is TGTGCCAGCAGTATCGGGGGGGCCGGTTACAATGAGCAGTTCTTC.

The genes are TRBV6-8 and TRBJ2-1; D ambiguous. Trimming took off 2 bases at V and 10 bases at J, with 6 bases between the two ends. CDR1 and CDR2 from the germline V gene are MNHGY and SAAAGT. The CDR3 has 11 amino acids. The CDR3 spells CASSYSREQFF. The CDR3 DNA is TGTGCCAGCAGTTACAGTAGGGAGCAGTTCTTC.

This chain's CDR3 is CASSLGSASTGELFF. CDR3 nucleotides: TGTGCCAGCAGCTTGGGGTCGGCGTCGACCGGGGAGCTGTTTTTT. The V gene is TRBV5-5, the J gene TRBJ2-2; no firm D call. V lost 0 bases and J 5 bases, leaving 11 bases between the germline ends. There are 15 residues in the CDR3. The V gene's germline CDR1 is SGHKS and CDR2 YYEKEE (reference sequence).

This clonotype showed up just a few times. The J gene is TRBJ2-7, the V gene TRBV7-8; TRBD2 aligns across 10 bases. The germline V gene has CDR1 SGHVS and CDR2 FQNEAQ. V shed 1 base and J 1 base; nucleotides not matched to a gene: 4. The CDR3 length is 16 residues. The chain's CDR3 is CASSLGRAGGSYEQYF. The CDR3 nucleotides read TGTGCCAGCAGCTTAGGGAGAGCGGGGGGGTCCTACGAGCAGTACTTC.

The chain is built from TRBV10-3 and TRBJ1-5; D is possibly TRBD1 (6 bases). Germline values: CDR1 ENHRY, CDR2 SYGVKD. V gave up 4 bases and J gave up 8 bases, with 15 bases separating them. The CDR3 has 14 residues. CDR3 bases: TGTGCCATCAGTGTTGGGGGCCTGGGGGAGCCCCAGCATTTT. Its translation is CAISVGGLGEPQHF.

The V call is TRBV2, the J call TRBJ2-1; TRBD2 might be the D (7 bases). CDR1 and CDR2 (germline): SNHLY, FYNNEI. There are 16 residues in the CDR3. V lost 3 bases to trimming and J lost 6 bases, with 18 bases between them. CDR3 nucleotide sequence: TGTGCCAGCAGTGACATAGGGGGGGATATGATCAATGAGCAGTTCTTC. Its protein is CASSDIGGDMINEQFF.

Only a few counts were recorded for this clonotype. The rearrangement joins TRBV28 to TRBJ2-5; D may match TRBD1 or TRBD2 (5 bases each). Trimming took 2 bases from V and 4 from J, leaving 11 bases between them. The CDR3 runs 14 residues. Germline V lookup: CDR1 MDHEN, CDR2 SYDVKM. The CDR3 bases are TGTGCCAGCAGTTTAGAGGGGCGAGGAGAGACCCAGTACTTC. This gives the protein CASSLEGRGETQYF. Filled out from reference TRBV28 and TRBJ2-5, the complete variable domain reads DVKVTQSSRYLVKRTGEKVFLECVQDMDHENMFWYRQDPGLGLRLIYFSYDVKMKEKGDIPEGYSVSREKKERFSLILESASTNQTSMYLCASSLEGRGETQYFGPGTRLLVL.

This clonotype was detected a few times. The chain employs TRBV7-9 and TRBJ2-7; 7 bases fit TRBD1. CDR3 size: 18 residues. With 5 bases clipped from V and 0 bases from J, the junction kept 16 bases outside the gene matches. CDR1 is SEHNR and CDR2 is FQNEAQ in the germline V gene (reference sequence). The CDR3 is CASSTTGETYLSSYEQYF. CDR3 DNA: TGTGCCAGCAGCACAACAGGGGAGACCTACTTAAGCTCCTACGAGCAGTACTTC.

The chain combines TRBV27 with TRBJ2-4; D is uncertain. V lost 11 bases to trimming and J lost 1 base, with 6 bases between them. The CDR3 runs 11 residues. Germline CDR1 is MNHEY and CDR2 is SMNVEV (reference sequence). The CDR3 sequence is CAVGAKNIQYF. The CDR3 nucleotides read TGTGCCGTTGGTGCCAAAAACATTCAGTACTTC.

The genes are TRBV27 and TRBJ2-1; D is ambiguous. The CDR3 spans 13 residues. Germline V lookup: CDR1 MNHEY, CDR2 SMNVEV (reference sequence). The V end was cut by 5 bases, the J end by 3 bases, with 8 bases between. CDR3 DNA: TGTGCCAGCAGTCCGTCTAACTACAATGAGCAGTTCTTC. It is translated as CASSPSNYNEQFF.

The chain couples TRBV7-2 to TRBJ2-7; possibly TRBD1 or TRBD2 for D (6 bases each). The CDR3 runs to 14 residues. V gave up 1 base and J gave up 4 bases, with 11 bases separating them. Looked up from germline, CDR1 is SGHTA and CDR2 is FQGNSA. The CDR3 protein is CASSLGGAGYEQYF. Here the CDR3 DNA reads TGTGCCAGCAGCTTAGGGGGGGCAGGGTACGAGCAGTACTTC. The full variable domain, completed using reference TRBV7-2 and TRBJ2-7, is GAGVSQSPSNKVTEKGKDVELRCDPISGHTALYWYRQSLGQGLEFLIYFQGNSAPDKSGLPSDRFSAERTGGSVSTLTIQRTQQEDSAVYLCASSLGGAGYEQYFGPGTRLTVT.

The chain recombines TRBV27 with TRBJ2-2; 9 positions match TRBD2. The trim removed 3 bases at V and 9 bases at J, leaving 14 bases unmatched. The V gene's germline CDR1 is MNHEY and CDR2 SMNVEV (reference sequence). The CDR3 has 17 amino acids. The CDR3 protein is CASSFGFRGGAMRELFF. CDR3 DNA: TGTGCCAGCAGTTTCGGCTTCCGCGGGGGGGCCATGAGGGAGCTGTTTTTT.

This clonotype occurred a few times. V and J are TRBV4-3 and TRBJ2-1; D is perhaps TRBD2 (7 bases). V shed 3 bases and J shed 5 bases, with 29 bases lying between them. Per the germline V gene, CDR1 is LGHNA and CDR2 is YSLEER. The CDR3 spans 20 residues. The CDR3 here is CASSQQVPRWGGPRDNEQFF. DNA for the CDR3: TGCGCCAGCAGCCAGCAAGTCCCACGCTGGGGGGGGCCCCGCGACAATGAGCAGTTCTTC.